This T cell receptor beta chain was documented in a study of PD-1 blockade in classical Hodgkin lymphoma. In its sample, this clone was seen a few times. Every patient had relapsed following autologous stem cell transplantation, and cohorts differed in brentuximab vedotin exposure. Only in-frame clones appear in the TCRdb table, and some are missing; sequencing was by immunoSEQ multiplex PCR. The repertoire has over 50,000 clones, approximately 81% of them found once; the top ten carry 16%. In germline, CDR1 is LGHNA, CDR2 YSLEER. The CDR3 covers 14 residues. V shed 0 bases and J shed 3 bases, with 6 bases lying between them.

The specimen was peripheral blood mononuclear cells (PBMCs), collected at baseline. This sequence originates from a human donor with classical Hodgkin lymphoma. The genes are TRBV4-3 and TRBJ1-3; D remains ambiguous. The CDR3 loop is CASSQEGFGNTIYF. In nucleotides, the CDR3 is TGCGCCAGCAGCCAAGAAGGGTTTGGAAACACCATATATTTT.